This T cell receptor beta chain is drawn from a study of TIL therapy for anti-PD-1-resistant metastatic lung cancer (dated by TCRdb to the early 2020s). Study-wide context: A median age of around 54 years (range about 35-75) and a median tumor PD-L1 proportion score of roughly 6% were recorded among enrolled patients. The cohort was composed predominantly of lung adenocarcinoma, with four EGFR-mutant and two ALK-rearranged tumors included, and half of patients were identified as current or former smokers. A median non-synonymous tumor mutation burden of roughly 1.4 mutations per megabase was determined across the cohort by whole-exome sequencing. Clonotypes were tracked across tumor, expanded TIL product and serial blood samples by T cell receptor beta sequencing of tumor and peripheral blood. The paper as a whole reports these results and caveats: The cohort was highly selected, including more treatment-naive, never-smoker and oncogene-addicted patients than is typical, which limits generalizability. The study protocol defined all tumor marker inferences as exploratory. High clonal turnover was observed in TIL culture, with many enriched product clones not detected in the baseline tumor, which suggested clonal contraction rather than faithful expansion. Compared with baseline intratumoral T cells, expanded TIL cultures were more clonal and less diverse (median clonality 6% vs 31%, p < 0.0001).

TCR beta CDR3 regions were amplified from genomic DNA by bias-controlled multiplex PCR with the immunoSEQ v3 hsTCRB kit. An Illumina NextSeq 500 was used to sequence the TCR libraries, reaching around 1.8 million read pairs at survey level or roughly 4.5-6 million at deep level. Under the source paper's analysis protocol: V, D and J genes were assigned, non-productive sequences were removed, and clonality was reported by immunoSEQ Analyzer software. Repertoires of infused TIL and blood were compared using productive Simpson clonality and the Morisita overlap index of productive TRB rearrangements. Held by TCRdb, this immuneACCESS table contains in-frame sequences only and omits some clones. Under half of the omission traces to an unresolved V gene where checked; the cause of the rest is unknown. D and trimming were read from the DNA, whereas the V and J calls and clone size are those reported in that table. The sample data list 5,000 to 6,500 clones, and around 60% of these were observed just once. Roughly 5% of the sample is in the top ten clones.

The CDR3 has 15 amino acids, counting the end cysteine and phenylalanine. The entry retains the CDR3 DNA only, 45 bases that are in frame from base 1. CDR1 and CDR2, looked up from the germline V gene, are SGHDN and FVKESK. V drops 3 bases and J drops 8 bases, leaving 19 bases in between. The time point label, as the study defines it: pre-treatment sample, taken before nivolumab and TIL therapy. Excised metastases, mostly pleural nodules or supraclavicular lymph nodes, were used as baseline tumor samples and were taken from the same resection from which TIL were grown. Before any PD-1/PD-L1 blockade was given, tumors were harvested, nivolumab was then administered, and patients who progressed went on to receive lymphodepletion, an infusion of expanded TIL, and IL-2. A phase I trial run at two centers enrolled adults with stage 4 NSCLC between late 2017 and early 2020. Samples came from a single-arm, open-label phase I trial of tumor-infiltrating lymphocyte therapy with nivolumab in advanced non-small cell lung cancer. Portions of each resected tumor were snap-frozen in liquid nitrogen and stored at -80 °C. Tumor regions of interest were selected on H&E sections by laser-capture macrodissection, were pulverized into roughly 16 mg aliquots, and were extracted with Qiagen Allprep kits.

This clone was found a few times. Its antigen remains unidentified. Base qualities are not recorded, but no much larger clone differs from it by a single base. The V gene is TRBV14 and the J gene is TRBJ1-2, and TRBD1 may be the D gene, going by 5 matching bases. The source of this sequence is a person aged 25 to 85 with non-small cell lung cancer. Specimen: tumor tissue, collected at baseline. The CDR3 region: CASSHAYGATGGYTF. In nucleotides, the sequence is TGTGCCAGCAGCCACGCCTATGGGGCTACGGGAGGCTACACCTTC.